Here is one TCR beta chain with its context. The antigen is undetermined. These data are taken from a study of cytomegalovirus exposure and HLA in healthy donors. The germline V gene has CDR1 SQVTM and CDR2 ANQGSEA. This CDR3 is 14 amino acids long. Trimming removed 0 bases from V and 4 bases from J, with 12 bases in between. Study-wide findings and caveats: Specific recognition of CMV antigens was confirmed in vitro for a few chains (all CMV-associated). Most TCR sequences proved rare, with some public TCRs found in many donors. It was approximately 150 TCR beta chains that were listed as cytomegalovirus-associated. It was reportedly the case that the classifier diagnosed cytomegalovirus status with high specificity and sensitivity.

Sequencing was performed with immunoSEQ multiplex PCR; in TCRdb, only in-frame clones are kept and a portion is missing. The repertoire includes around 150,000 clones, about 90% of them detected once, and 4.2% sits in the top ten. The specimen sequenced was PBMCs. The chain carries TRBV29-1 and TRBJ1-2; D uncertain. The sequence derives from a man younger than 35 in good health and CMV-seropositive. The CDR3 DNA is TGCAGCGTTGAAGATCGACACAGCAGCTATGGCTACACCTTC. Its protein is CSVEDRHSSYGYTF.